The rows below give T cell receptor beta chains drawn from one sample of a study of blood T cell repertoires in COVID-19. Method: immunoSEQ multiplex PCR; TCRdb's copy keeps in-frame clones and lacks some. This table holds nearly 300,000 clones, about 90% found once. The sample was PBMCs or T cells enriched from blood (not recorded which). The origin of the receptors is a woman aged 50 to 65 who had been exposed to COVID-19. The CDR3 runs from the conserved cysteine through the conserved F or W. D genes are given only for firm matches. Only part of the rows carry a size: once, few, many, or a class if the clone is expanded.

NA | TRBJ2-3 | TRBD2 | TRBV7-6 | TGTGCCAGCAGCCGCTCTAGCGGGGTGGCAGATACGCAGTATTTT | CASSRSSGVADTQYF
NA | TRBJ2-7 | NA | TRBV27 | TGTGCCAGCAGTTTGTATGCGGGGTCCTTTCCGCGAGAGCAGTACTTC | CASSLYAGSFPREQYF
NA | TRBJ1-4 | NA | TRBV19 | TGTGCCAGTAGTATTGGACAGAATAATGAAAAACTGTTTTTT | CASSIGQNNEKLFF
NA | TRBJ1-5 | TRBD1 | TRBV4-1 | TGCGCCAGCAGCCAGGACAGGTATAGCAATCAGCCCCAGCATTTT | CASSQDRYSNQPQHF
NA | TRBJ1-1 | TRBD1 | TRBV15 | TGTGCCACCAGCAGAGGAAGGGGGCGGCCTGAAGCTTTCTTT | CATSRGRGRPEAFF
NA | TRBJ2-7 | TRBD2 | TRBV27 | TGTGCCAGCAGACCTTTAGCGGGGTTATCCTACGAGCAGTACTTC | CASRPLAGLSYEQYF
few | TRBJ1-1 | TRBD1 | TRBV28 | TGTGCCAGCAGTTTGGGACAGGGCCACACTGAAGCTTTCTTT | CASSLGQGHTEAFF
NA | TRBJ1-2 | NA | TRBV20-1 | TGCAGTGCTAGTAGCGGGGGCAGCCCGTCCTATGGCTACACCTTC | CSASSGGSPSYGYTF
NA | TRBJ2-7 | NA | TRBV19 | TGTGCCAGTGCGTCAGGGTGGCCCTACGAGCAGTACTTC | CASASGWPYEQYF
NA | TRBJ1-6 | NA | TRBV18 | TGTGCCAGCTCACCACAGGGAGAGCTTAATTCACCCCTCCACTTT | CASSPQGELNSPLHF
NA | TRBJ2-3 | NA | TRBV30 | TGTGCCTGGAGTGTGGACTCCCACACAGATACGCAGTATTTT | CAWSVDSHTDTQYF